The T cell receptor (beta chain) under discussion was sequenced for a study of tumor-infiltrating lymphocytes in localized non-small cell lung cancer. Generated by immunoSEQ multiplex PCR, the TCRdb table keeps only in-frame clones and is missing some. Of several thousand clones listed, 66% are singletons. Findings and caveats of the study: Different pieces of the same tissue were used for each assay. Higher tumor T cell infiltration than in uninvolved lung was supported by TCRbeta sequencing.

A note on this clone: Its matching antigen is unknown.

This clonotype was sampled from a human donor with non-small cell lung cancer. Sample: uninvolved lung tissue not adjacent to the tumor.

The CDR3 is CASSQEHTGVGNTIYF. CDR3 coding DNA: TGTGCCAGCAGCCAAGAACATACAGGGGTCGGAAACACCATATATTTT. The gene calls are TRBV4-2 and TRBJ1-3; 7 bases fit TRBD1. Per germline, CDR1 LGHNA and CDR2 YNFKEQ. The CDR3 spans 16 residues. V was pared by 0 bases and J by 4 bases, with 6 bases of the junction left unmatched.